Detailed here is one T cell receptor (beta chain). Sequencing used immunoSEQ multiplex PCR; TCRdb keeps in-frame clones, though not all of them. The data show about 95,000 clones, 80% to 90% seen once. These data are taken from a study of PD-L1 blockade in urothelial cancer. The time point here: pretreatment peripheral blood. Patients were living with locally advanced or metastatic urothelial carcinoma. Germline CDR1 is MNHNS and CDR2 is SASEGT. The CDR3 runs to 14 residues. The V end lost 8 bases, the J end lost 8 bases, and 22 bases lay between the germline ends. This specimen consisted of PBMCs, obtained around atezolizumab (anti-PD-L1) treatment. This chain uses TRBV6-1 with TRBJ2-7; possibly TRBD2 for D (6 bases). The receptor was isolated from a man aged 55 to 70 with urothelial cancer. The CDR3 DNA is TGTGCCAGCTCCCTATGGGCCAGCGGGCCCCAGCAGTACTTC. Translation: CASSLWASGPQQYF.